This record concerns one TCR beta chain sequence. Its antigen is not known. Profiling relied on immunoSEQ multiplex PCR, and the TCRdb table lists in-frame clones only, not all of them. The table has 20,000 to 25,000 clones, roughly 82% seen once. CDR3 length: 13 residues. The V end was cut by 8 bases, the J end by 0 bases, with 11 bases between. The germline V gene encodes CDR1 SGHTA and CDR2 FQGNSA. This sample was taken from a study of T cell responses to AZD1222 COVID-19 vaccine. Study-wide findings and caveats: The study identified only a handful of AZD1222 recipients as seropositive at baseline. Researchers took repertoire samples only after the peak T cell response had come. Donor demographics were predominantly white British with a female majority; clonal diversity may be underestimated. The span of vaccine-associated CD4 TCRs extended across spike, with dominance at 160-218 and 743-854.

This clonotype originated in an adult in good health. This sequence joins TRBV7-2 and TRBJ2-7; TRBD1 might be the D (5 bases). Material: peripheral blood, obtained on day 0 of AZD1222 vaccination. CDR3 region: CASGALSSYEQYF. The DNA of the CDR3 is TGTGCCAGCGGGGCGTTAAGCTCCTACGAGCAGTACTTC.